The next 9 T cell receptor beta chains were all read from a single sample in a study of control samples from healthy donors and cancer patients. Profiled with immunoSEQ multiplex PCR; TCRdb holds only in-frame clones, not every one. Of 200,000 to 250,000 clones in the sample, roughly 94% are singletons; the top ten hold 1.5%. Sequenced sample: blood. The receptors were gathered from a man aged 50 to 60 in good health.

The chain joins TRBV5-5 to TRBJ1-1; perhaps TRBD1 as D (6 bases). CDR3 length: 13 residues. V gave up 6 bases and J gave up 10 bases, with 19 bases separating them. Germline V gene data show CDR1 as SGHKS and CDR2 as YYEKEE (reference sequence). CDR3 in DNA: TGTGCCAGCACCTTAAGGGGGTCTAGAGGAGCTTTCTTT. Its protein product is CASTLRGSRGAFF.

The V call is TRBV19, the J call TRBJ1-1; D is possibly TRBD1 (6 bases). This CDR3 spans 14 amino acids. Per germline, CDR1 LNHDA and CDR2 SQIVND (reference sequence). The V end was cut by 4 bases, the J end by 4 bases, with 13 bases between. The CDR3 region has the DNA TGTGCCAGTAGTAAATGGACAGAAACCACTGAAGCTTTCTTT. Encoded protein: CASSKWTETTEAFF.

J is TRBJ2-7 and V is TRBV11-2; D gene uncertain. This CDR3 spans 13 amino acids. CDR1 and CDR2 (germline): SGHAT, FQNNGV. V was shortened by 6 bases and J by 0 bases, with 9 bases between the two germline ends. In DNA form, the CDR3 reads TGTGCCAGCAGACTGAGCAGCTCCTACGAGCAGTACGTC. Residues: CASRLSSSYEQYV.

V and J are TRBV10-3 and TRBJ1-6; possible D gene TRBD1, 6 bases. Germline V gives CDR1 ENHRY, CDR2 SYGVKD. V shed 7 bases and J shed 7 bases, with 11 bases lying between them. This CDR3 region has 13 residues. The CDR3 DNA is TGTGCCATCACCGAGGGGGGAAATTCACCCCTCCACTTT. Amino acid sequence: CAITEGGNSPLHF.

The CDR3 is CASSVWDSPRGYTF. The CDR3, as DNA: TGTGCCAGCAGCGTCTGGGACAGCCCGAGGGGCTACACCTTC. The chain recombines TRBV9 with TRBJ1-2; 7 nucleotides align to TRBD1. Germline V gene sequence: CDR1 SGDLS, CDR2 YYNGEE. The CDR3 sequence is 14 residues long. V was pared by 2 bases and J by 8 bases, with 9 bases of the junction left unmatched. The complete variable domain, with remaining parts taken from reference TRBV9 and TRBJ1-2, reads DSGVTQTPKHLITATGQRVTLRCSPRSGDLSVYWYQQSLDQGLQFLIQYYNGEERAKGNILERFSAQQFPDLHSELNLSSLELGDSALYFCASSVWDSPRGYTFGSGTRLTVV.

The V gene is TRBV7-9, the J gene TRBJ2-4; D perhaps matches TRBD1 (6 bases). The CDR3 loop spans 15 amino acids. Trimming left V 1 base short and J 5 bases short, with 12 bases between. Germline V gene sequence: CDR1 SEHNR, CDR2 FQNEAQ (reference sequence). Here the CDR3 DNA reads TGTGCCAGCAGCTTAGTACAGGGTCCCCAAAACATTCAGTACTTC. Encoded protein: CASSLVQGPQNIQYF. Combining the CDR3 with reference TRBV7-9 and TRBJ2-4 gives the whole variable domain DTGVSQNPRHKITKRGQNVTFRCDPISEHNRLYWYRQTLGQGPEFLTYFQNEAQLEKSRLLSDRFSAERPKGSFSTLEIQRTEQGDSAMYLCASSLVQGPQNIQYFGAGTRLSVL.

The chain recombines TRBV6-5 with TRBJ1-5; D is ambiguous. V was trimmed by 2 bases and J by 6 bases, leaving 11 bases between them. The CDR3 totals 14 residues. Germline V gene sequence: CDR1 MNHEY, CDR2 SVGAGI. CDR3 nucleotides: TGTGCCAGCAGTTACCAAGAAGGGATTCAGCCCCAGCATTTT. Its protein is CASSYQEGIQPQHF.

This clone came up once. The V and J genes are TRBV6-5 and TRBJ1-2; D possibly corresponds to TRBD1 (5 bases). The CDR3 spans 14 residues. Germline-derived CDR1 and CDR2 are MNHEY and SVGAGI. V was shortened by 0 bases and J by 4 bases, with 9 bases between the two germline ends. CDR3 in DNA: TGTGCCAGCAGTTACTCAAAGGGGCCCTATGGCTACACCTTC. Translated, it gives CASSYSKGPYGYTF.

The chain couples TRBV5-1 to TRBJ2-2, with 7 bases aligning to TRBD1. CDR3 length: 16 residues. CDR1 and CDR2 from the germline V gene are SGHRS and YFSETQ. V was clipped by 5 bases and J by 3 bases; unmatched bases: 10. The DNA for the CDR3 is TGCGCCAGCAGTCTATTTAAGGGGGCGGACACCGGGGAGCTGTTTTTT. This gives the protein CASSLFKGADTGELFF. Together with reference TRBV5-1 and TRBJ2-2, the CDR3 gives the full variable domain: KAGVTQTPRYLIKTRGQQVTLSCSPISGHRSVSWYQQTPGQGLQFLFEYFSETQRNKGNFPGRFSGRQFSNSRSEMNVSTLELGDSALYLCASSLFKGADTGELFFGEGSRLTVL.